This TCR beta chain was obtained from a study of cytomegalovirus exposure and HLA in healthy donors. The germline CDR1 and CDR2 sequences are SGHRS and YFSETQ. Trimming removed 7 bases at V and 1 base at J, with 16 bases between. This CDR3 is 15 amino acids long. The PCR employed 60 Vbeta primers together with 13 Jbeta primers. The repertoire was sequenced with immunoSEQ multiplex PCR; TCRdb's copy has only in-frame clones and lacks some. The table has about 110,000 clones, roughly 72% seen once. The sample was PBMCs. The V call is TRBV5-1, the J call TRBJ2-3, with D tentatively TRBD2 (6 bases). The clonotype was recovered from a man aged 30 to 39 in good health and CMV-seronegative. The CDR3 coding sequence is TGCGCCAGCTGGAGGGGTTCGGGTGGCACAGATACGCAGTATTTT. It encodes CASWRGSGGTDTQYF.